The rows below give T cell receptor beta chains drawn from one sample of a study of cytomegalovirus exposure and HLA in healthy donors. The protocol was immunoSEQ multiplex PCR, while the TCRdb copy is restricted to in-frame clones and leaves out a portion. The table has roughly 100,000 clones, roughly 80% seen once. The sequencing input was PBMCs. The receptors were sampled from a man aged 55 to 70 in good health and CMV-seronegative. CDR3s include the opening cysteine and the closing phenylalanine or tryptophan. The order of the fields is J gene, D gene, clone size, V gene, CDR3 DNA, CDR3 protein. The D gene is left open where the match is weak. Expanded clones get a size class; other rows say once, few or many, or leave the size out.

j_gene: TRBJ1-6; d_gene: TRBD1; abundance: -; v_gene: TRBV6-5; CDR3nt: TGTGCCAGCAGTTTTGGGATGGACAGGGGAGGCTCACCCCTCCACTTT; CDR3aa: CASSFGMDRGGSPLHF
j_gene: TRBJ2-2; d_gene: -; abundance: -; v_gene: TRBV4-2; CDR3nt: TGTGCCAGCAGCCAAGAACTAGCTCCCACCGGGGAGCTGTTTTTT; CDR3aa: CASSQELAPTGELFF
j_gene: TRBJ2-5; d_gene: TRBD2; abundance: -; v_gene: TRBV19; CDR3nt: TGTGCCACTGGGGTAGCGGGGGGGGGACAAGAGACCCAGTACTTC; CDR3aa: CATGVAGGGQETQYF
j_gene: TRBJ1-2; d_gene: -; abundance: -; v_gene: TRBV7-2; CDR3nt: TGTGCCAGCAGCCCCGCGGGGGGTCTAGGTGGCTACAGTGGCTACACCTTC; CDR3aa: CASSPAGGLGGYSGYTF
j_gene: TRBJ1-1; d_gene: -; abundance: -; v_gene: TRBV18; CDR3nt: TGTGCCAGCTCCCCGGCCAAGGGGGAGAACACTGAAGCTTTCTTT; CDR3aa: CASSPAKGENTEAFF
j_gene: TRBJ1-4; d_gene: TRBD1; abundance: -; v_gene: TRBV11-2; CDR3nt: TGTGCCAGCAGCCGGGACAGCCGTAATGAAAAACTGTTTTTT; CDR3aa: CASSRDSRNEKLFF
j_gene: TRBJ2-1; d_gene: -; abundance: -; v_gene: TRBV5-1; CDR3nt: TGCGCCAGCACCTCCGCCCCGAGGAGGGTTGCCAATGAGCAGTTCTTC; CDR3aa: CASTSAPRRVANEQFF
j_gene: TRBJ2-6; d_gene: TRBD1; abundance: -; v_gene: TRBV7-8; CDR3nt: TGTGCCAGCAGCTTAGTAGGGACAGGGCTAGGGGCCAACGTCCTGACTTTC; CDR3aa: CASSLVGTGLGANVLTF
j_gene: TRBJ2-7; d_gene: -; abundance: -; v_gene: TRBV30; CDR3nt: TGTGCCTGGAGCAGGTATGGCACAGATAAATTCTACGAGCAGTACTTC; CDR3aa: CAWSRYGTDKFYEQYF
j_gene: TRBJ2-1; d_gene: TRBD1; abundance: -; v_gene: TRBV7-9; CDR3nt: TGTGCCAGCAGCTCCCCGATAGGACAGGGGTTCTACAATGAGCAGTTCTTC; CDR3aa: CASSSPIGQGFYNEQFF
j_gene: TRBJ1-4; d_gene: -; abundance: few; v_gene: TRBV19; CDR3nt: TGTGCCAGTAAGGAACAGGGCCTTCGGGATGAAAAACTGTTTTTT; CDR3aa: CASKEQGLRDEKLFF
j_gene: TRBJ2-6; d_gene: -; abundance: -; v_gene: TRBV2; CDR3nt: TGTGCCAGCAGCCTAGGGGGGGCCGGGGCCAACGTCCTGACTTTC; CDR3aa: CASSLGGAGANVLTF
j_gene: TRBJ2-4; d_gene: TRBD2; abundance: -; v_gene: TRBV7-2; CDR3nt: TGTGCCAGCAGCAGCGGGGGGTCGAAGGCCAAAAACATTCAGTACTTC; CDR3aa: CASSSGGSKAKNIQYF
j_gene: TRBJ1-1; d_gene: TRBD1; abundance: -; v_gene: TRBV7-2; CDR3nt: TGTGCCAGCAGCATGACAGGGGGGCCGAGGACTGAAGCTTTCTTT; CDR3aa: CASSMTGGPRTEAFF
j_gene: TRBJ1-1; d_gene: TRBD1; abundance: -; v_gene: TRBV2; CDR3nt: TGTGCCAGCAGTAGGACAGGATACACTGAAGCTTTCTTT; CDR3aa: CASSRTGYTEAFF
j_gene: TRBJ1-2; d_gene: TRBD1; abundance: -; v_gene: TRBV29-1; CDR3nt: TGCAGCGTGAACAGGGGGCTCGACTATGGCTACACCTTC; CDR3aa: CSVNRGLDYGYTF
j_gene: TRBJ2-5; d_gene: TRBD2; abundance: -; v_gene: TRBV5-1; CDR3nt: TGCGCCAGCAGCTTGATGCTAGCGGGGGGGCAAGAGACCCAGTACTTC; CDR3aa: CASSLMLAGGQETQYF
j_gene: TRBJ2-3; d_gene: TRBD1; abundance: -; v_gene: TRBV2; CDR3nt: TGTGCCAGCACTCCGACAGGGATAGGGGATACGCAGTATTTT; CDR3aa: CASTPTGIGDTQYF
j_gene: TRBJ2-5; d_gene: TRBD1; abundance: -; v_gene: TRBV29-1; CDR3nt: TGCAGCGTTGAAGAGACGGGGCCAGGGGGAGAGACCCAGTACTTC; CDR3aa: CSVEETGPGGETQYF
j_gene: TRBJ2-7; d_gene: TRBD1; abundance: -; v_gene: TRBV7-9; CDR3nt: TGTGCCAGCAGCGACATGGGACAGGGAAAAGGGGAGCAGTACTTC; CDR3aa: CASSDMGQGKGEQYF
j_gene: TRBJ2-1; d_gene: TRBD2; abundance: -; v_gene: TRBV10-3; CDR3nt: TGTGCCATCAGTGAGTCGGGGCGGGGGGTAAGGGACTATAACAATGAGCAGTTCTTC; CDR3aa: CAISESGRGVRDYNNEQFF
j_gene: TRBJ2-3; d_gene: TRBD1; abundance: -; v_gene: TRBV4-1; CDR3nt: TGCGCCAGCAGCCAAGAATGGACAGGGGCGGCAGATACGCAGTATTTT; CDR3aa: CASSQEWTGAADTQYF
j_gene: TRBJ2-3; d_gene: TRBD2; abundance: -; v_gene: TRBV11-2; CDR3nt: TGTGCCAGCCGGCGTAGCGGGGGCACAGATACGCAGTATTTT; CDR3aa: CASRRSGGTDTQYF
j_gene: TRBJ1-1; d_gene: -; abundance: -; v_gene: TRBV7-9; CDR3nt: TGTTCCAGCAGGGGAGAGAACACTGAAGCTTTCTTT; CDR3aa: CSSRGENTEAFF
j_gene: TRBJ1-1; d_gene: TRBD1; abundance: few; v_gene: TRBV6-1; CDR3nt: TGTGCCAGCAGTCAAAGGACAGGGGGAAACACTGAAGCTTTCTTT; CDR3aa: CASSQRTGGNTEAFF
j_gene: TRBJ2-3; d_gene: -; abundance: -; v_gene: TRBV5-1; CDR3nt: TGCGCCAGCAGCCAAGGAAGGACAGCCACCACAGATACGCAGTATTTT; CDR3aa: CASSQGRTATTDTQYF
j_gene: TRBJ1-5; d_gene: TRBD1; abundance: few; v_gene: TRBV6-6; CDR3nt: TGTGCCAGCAGTGGGACAGGGGGCGGAAGCAATCAGCCCCAGCATTTT; CDR3aa: CASSGTGGGSNQPQHF
j_gene: TRBJ1-3; d_gene: -; abundance: -; v_gene: TRBV25-1; CDR3nt: TGTGCCAGCAGACGAGGATCTGGAAACACCATATATTTT; CDR3aa: CASRRGSGNTIYF
j_gene: TRBJ1-2; d_gene: TRBD1; abundance: -; v_gene: TRBV29-1; CDR3nt: TGCAGCGTTGAAGAAGGGGGCAGACCTAATGGCTACACCTTC; CDR3aa: CSVEEGGRPNGYTF
j_gene: TRBJ1-1; d_gene: -; abundance: once; v_gene: TRBV19; CDR3nt: TGTGCCAGTAGTATTTTAAAGGGGACTGAAGCTTTCTTT; CDR3aa: CASSILKGTEAFF
j_gene: TRBJ1-5; d_gene: TRBD1; abundance: -; v_gene: TRBV5-8; CDR3nt: TGTGCCAGCAGCGCAGGGACAGCCCTGAGCCAGCCCCAGCATTTT; CDR3aa: CASSAGTALSQPQHF
j_gene: TRBJ1-2; d_gene: -; abundance: -; v_gene: TRBV5-1; CDR3nt: TGCGCCAGCAGTCCACAGGAGGGCAGTGGCTACACCTTC; CDR3aa: CASSPQEGSGYTF
j_gene: TRBJ1-2; d_gene: -; abundance: few; v_gene: TRBV7-3; CDR3nt: TGTGCCAGCAGCTTAACCCCAGACGGAGTCTATGGCTACACCTTC; CDR3aa: CASSLTPDGVYGYTF
j_gene: TRBJ2-1; d_gene: -; abundance: -; v_gene: TRBV4-3; CDR3nt: TGCGCCAGCAGCCAAGAGGGGGGCTCCTACAATGAGCAGTTCTTC; CDR3aa: CASSQEGGSYNEQFF
j_gene: TRBJ1-4; d_gene: -; abundance: few; v_gene: TRBV6-5; CDR3nt: TGTGCCAGCAGCATCGACACAGGGAACAATGAAAAACTGTTTTTT; CDR3aa: CASSIDTGNNEKLFF
j_gene: TRBJ2-2; d_gene: TRBD1; abundance: -; v_gene: TRBV18; CDR3nt: TGTGCCACCAAGGGACAGGGGGCGAGCACCGGGGAGCTGTTTTTT; CDR3aa: CATKGQGASTGELFF
j_gene: TRBJ2-1; d_gene: -; abundance: -; v_gene: TRBV28; CDR3nt: TGTGCCAGCACCCTGGGGGGAACCTACAATGAGCAGTTCTTC; CDR3aa: CASTLGGTYNEQFF
j_gene: TRBJ1-4; d_gene: -; abundance: -; v_gene: TRBV11-2; CDR3nt: TGTGCCAGCAGCTGGGACAATAATGAAAAACTGTTTTTT; CDR3aa: CASSWDNNEKLFF
j_gene: TRBJ2-7; d_gene: -; abundance: -; v_gene: TRBV5-6; CDR3nt: TGTGCCAGCAGCACCGGACAGTTCGAGCAGTACTTC; CDR3aa: CASSTGQFEQYF
j_gene: TRBJ2-2; d_gene: TRBD2; abundance: few; v_gene: TRBV7-8; CDR3nt: TGTGCCAGCAGCGACGGACTAGCGGGGGGGACCGGGGAGCTGTTTTTT; CDR3aa: CASSDGLAGGTGELFF
j_gene: TRBJ1-3; d_gene: -; abundance: -; v_gene: TRBV30; CDR3nt: TGTGCCTGGAGTGTACCTTTCGGGGGATCTGGAAACACCATATATTTT; CDR3aa: CAWSVPFGGSGNTIYF
j_gene: TRBJ2-5; d_gene: TRBD1; abundance: -; v_gene: TRBV5-1; CDR3nt: TGCGCCAGCAGCCTCGGTGCAGGGGGTGGGGAGACCCAGTACTTC; CDR3aa: CASSLGAGGGETQYF
j_gene: TRBJ2-1; d_gene: -; abundance: -; v_gene: TRBV6-1; CDR3nt: TGTGCCAGCAGCAGTGAAGTGGTGGCTGAGCAGTTCTTC; CDR3aa: CASSSEVVAEQFF
j_gene: TRBJ2-1; d_gene: TRBD2; abundance: -; v_gene: TRBV5-1; CDR3nt: TGCGCCAGCAGCACCCTAGCGGGGGTCGGTGAGCAGTTCTTC; CDR3aa: CASSTLAGVGEQFF
j_gene: TRBJ1-2; d_gene: -; abundance: once; v_gene: TRBV6-5; CDR3nt: TGTGCCAGCAGTTCCCGGGGGGGAACCTATGGCTACACCTTC; CDR3aa: CASSSRGGTYGYTF